These 31 T cell receptor beta chains were sequenced from one sample in a study of blood T cell repertoires in COVID-19. Using immunoSEQ multiplex PCR, the repertoire was profiled, and TCRdb retains in-frame clones only, with some absent. In the table there are about 270,000 clones, about 85% of which are singletons. The source material was peripheral blood. Receptor source: a human donor in a cohort sampled during active COVID-19.

This chain links TRBV4-3 with TRBJ2-1; 8 bases agree with TRBD2. The CDR3 is made up of 13 amino acids. V gave up 0 bases and J gave up 10 bases; unmatched junction bases: 2. The germline V gene has CDR1 LGHNA and CDR2 YSLEER. The CDR3 DNA sequence: TGCGCCAGCAGCCAAGAGCCGGGAGGGGAGCAGTTCTTC. Its translation is CASSQEPGGEQFF.

The CDR3 sequence: CASSQPPGTSGRANEQFF. As DNA, the CDR3 is TGCGCCAGCAGCCAGCCTCCCGGGACTAGCGGGAGGGCTAATGAGCAGTTCTTC. V and J are TRBV4-1 and TRBJ2-1, with 16 bases matching TRBD2. With V trimmed by 3 bases and J by 7 bases, 9 bases remained unmatched. The length of the CDR3 is 18 residues. The germline gives CDR1 MGHRA, CDR2 YSYEKL.

This chain uses TRBV2 with TRBJ1-4; D is uncertain. V was pared by 2 bases and J by 10 bases, with 14 bases between. From germline, CDR1 is SNHLY and CDR2 FYNNEI. This CDR3 contains 14 residues. Here the CDR3 reads CASSEPGMVAKLFF. The CDR3 coding sequence is TGTGCCAGCAGTGAACCAGGCATGGTGGCAAAACTGTTTTTT.

The chain combines TRBV5-8 with TRBJ2-7, with TRBD1 matching over 7 bases. Germline-derived CDR1 and CDR2 are SGHTS and YDEGEE. This CDR3 spans 13 amino acids. With V trimmed by 4 bases and J by 4 bases, 5 bases remained unmatched. DNA for the CDR3: TGTGCCAGCAGCACACGGGACAGATACGAGCAGTACTTC. The encoded protein is CASSTRDRYEQYF.

The chain has TRBV28 and TRBJ2-3, with D perhaps TRBD1 (6 bases). The germline V and J ends were trimmed by 5 bases and 5 bases, with 17 bases remaining between them. There are 15 residues in the CDR3. CDR1 MDHEN and CDR2 SYDVKM come from the germline V gene. CDR3 bases: TGTGCCAGCAGTCCAAGGCAGGGGATTATAGATACGCAGTATTTT. This codes for CASSPRQGIIDTQYF.

J is TRBJ2-7 and V is TRBV28; TRBD2 agrees at 9 bases. V lost 5 bases, J lost 6 bases, and 11 bases stayed unmatched. The CDR3 has 15 residues. CDR1 and CDR2 from the germline V gene are MDHEN and SYDVKM. This chain's CDR3 is CASSLSPTSGGEQYF. CDR3 DNA: TGTGCCAGCAGTCTAAGCCCGACTAGCGGAGGCGAGCAGTACTTC.

The CDR3 is CASSDRADGTYEQYF. The CDR3 DNA is TGTGCCAGCAGCGACAGGGCGGACGGTACCTACGAGCAGTACTTC. The V gene is TRBV7-2, the J gene TRBJ2-7, with 7 bases matching TRBD1. Germline-derived CDR1 and CDR2 are SGHTA and FQGNSA. V lost 5 bases to trimming and J lost 2 bases; unmatched junction nucleotides: 9. The CDR3 is 15 amino acids.

The genes are TRBV3-1 (or the pseudogene TRBV3-2) and TRBJ2-1; TRBD2 aligns across 7 bases. This CDR3 has 15 amino acids. J was trimmed by 13 bases and V by 1 base; bases with no gene match: 13. Germline CDR1 is LGHDT and CDR2 is YNNKEL (reference sequence). CDR3 bases: TGTGCCAGCAGCCAAGTCCCCGAGACTAGCTTTGTTCAGTTCTTC. This translates into CASSQVPETSFVQFF.

V usage is TRBV2 and J usage is TRBJ1-6; 8 nucleotides agree with TRBD1. The V gene's germline CDR1 is SNHLY and CDR2 FYNNEI. V trimming: 6 bases; J trimming: 10 bases; junction bases outside the gene matches: 8. CDR3 length: 14 amino acids. In DNA, the CDR3 is TGTGCCAGCAGAGGACAGGGCCTTAGGTCACCCCTCCACTTT. This translates into CASRGQGLRSPLHF.

The chain employs TRBV6-5 and TRBJ1-1; 9 bases are a match to TRBD1. CDR3 size: 13 residues. Germline V gene lookup returns CDR1 MNHEY and CDR2 SVGAGI. The ends lost 6 bases at V and 5 bases at J; junction bases unmatched: 4. The CDR3 region is CASRGTGRTEAFF. The CDR3 DNA reads as TGTGCCAGCAGGGGGACAGGGCGTACTGAAGCTTTCTTT.

The V gene is TRBV7-9, the J gene TRBJ1-2, with 11 bases lining up with TRBD1. Per the germline V gene, CDR1 is SEHNR and CDR2 is FQNEAQ (reference sequence). CDR3 size: 16 residues. The J segment lost 6 bases and the V segment lost 1 base, leaving 7 bases of the junction unmatched. The CDR3 region has the DNA TGTGCCAGCAGCTTAGGAGGACAGGGGGCACTCGATGGCTACACCTTC. This sequence encodes CASSLGGQGALDGYTF.

CDR3 in amino acids: CASSLQGGQETQYF. DNA for the CDR3: TGTGCCAGTAGCCTTCAAGGGGGACAAGAGACCCAGTACTTC. The rearrangement uses TRBV19 and TRBJ2-5, with D perhaps matching TRBD1 (6 bases). The germline gives CDR1 LNHDA, CDR2 SQIVND (reference sequence). The CDR3 runs 14 residues. The V end lost 6 bases, the J end lost 2 bases, and 13 bases lay between the germline ends.

The chain has TRBV10-3 and TRBJ1-1; 11 bases agree with TRBD1. The V gene end was trimmed by 8 bases and the J gene end by 8 bases; junction bases not matched to a gene: 10. This CDR3 comprises 14 residues. Germline V gene lookup returns CDR1 ENHRY and CDR2 SYGVKD. CDR3 loop: CAIALGQGALEAFF. DNA of the CDR3: TGTGCCATCGCTCTAGGACAGGGGGCTTTAGAAGCTTTCTTT.

The V gene is TRBV11-2, the J gene TRBJ2-5; possibly TRBD2 for D (6 bases). V was clipped by 5 bases and J by 5 bases, with 12 bases between them. The CDR3 consists of 13 residues. Germline V gene sequence: CDR1 SGHAT, CDR2 FQNNGV. CDR3 bases: TGTGCCAGCAGCACGGGACTGACGGAGACCCAGTACTTC. Translated, it gives CASSTGLTETQYF.

The chain carries TRBV27 and TRBJ1-6; no firm D call. CDR1 MNHEY and CDR2 SMNVEV come from the germline V gene (reference sequence). The V gene lost 3 bases and the J gene lost 9 bases, with 12 bases spanning the gap. The CDR3 extends over 14 amino acids. The CDR3 loop is CASSFLQVTSPLHF. The CDR3 DNA reads TGTGCCAGCAGTTTCCTTCAGGTGACTTCACCCCTCCACTTT.

The genes are TRBV25-1 and TRBJ2-7; TRBD2 aligns across 7 bases. With V trimmed by 4 bases and J by 12 bases, 6 bases remained unmatched. There are 11 residues in the CDR3. In germline, CDR1 is MGHDK, CDR2 SYGVNS. The CDR3 sequence is CASSVGGVTYF. CDR3 DNA sequence: TGTGCCAGCAGTGTGGGGGGGGTGACGTACTTC.

The rearrangement links TRBV3-1 (or the pseudogene TRBV3-2) to TRBJ2-2; the D gene is possibly TRBD1 (6 bases). Germline V gives CDR1 LGHDT, CDR2 YNNKEL (reference sequence). The germline V and J ends were trimmed by 8 bases and 0 bases, with 10 bases remaining between them. This CDR3 contains 14 residues. The CDR3 coding sequence is TGTGCCAGCCGGACAGTTTCGAACACCGGGGAGCTGTTTTTT. Amino acid sequence: CASRTVSNTGELFF.

This clone occurred a few times. This chain connects TRBV30 to TRBJ2-7, with TRBD1 matching 7 bases. The J segment lost 6 bases and the V segment lost 6 bases, leaving 5 bases of the junction unmatched. Germline V gives CDR1 GTSNPN, CDR2 SVGIG (reference sequence). The CDR3 contains 11 residues. The CDR3 loop is CACQQGTEQYF. CDR3 DNA: TGTGCCTGTCAACAGGGGACCGAGCAGTACTTC.

Written as DNA, the CDR3 is TGTGCCAGCAGCACCCGACTAGCGGGACTCCAAGTTACGCAGTATTTT. It codes for CASSTRLAGLQVTQYF. The rearrangement joins TRBV21-1 to TRBJ2-3; the DNA was not used to check the table's D call, TRBD2. TRBV21-1 is classified as a pseudogene. The CDR3 has 16 amino acids.

This clone was found once. V and J are TRBV10-2 and TRBJ2-1; 7 nucleotides align to TRBD2. This CDR3 spans 14 amino acids. After removal of 5 bases from V and 6 bases from J, the junction contained 7 bases not matched to a gene. Germline-derived CDR1 and CDR2 are WSHSY and SAAADI. The CDR3 DNA reads TGCGCCAGCAGTCCCTCGGGGGGAGTCAATGAGCAGTTCTTC. Protein product: CASSPSGGVNEQFF.

The DNA of the CDR3 is TGTGCCAGCAGTGAAGCGCAACTAGGGAATGAGCAGTTCTTC. Translating it yields CASSEAQLGNEQFF. The V gene is TRBV2, the J gene TRBJ2-1, with a possible D match to TRBD2 (5 bases). The length of the CDR3 is 14 residues. The germline V gene encodes CDR1 SNHLY and CDR2 FYNNEI. The V and J ends lost 0 bases and 7 bases respectively, with 10 bases between them.

The chain uses TRBV5-1 and TRBJ1-2; D is unclear. Germline V gene data show CDR1 as SGHRS and CDR2 as YFSETQ. The CDR3 extends over 13 amino acids. The V gene lost 4 bases and the J gene lost 3 bases, with 10 bases spanning the gap. The CDR3 bases are TGCGCCAGCAGCGCGGAACCCCACTATGGCTACACCTTC. It translates to CASSAEPHYGYTF.

The V gene is TRBV6-5, the J gene TRBJ2-2; no firm D call. The CDR3 runs to 11 residues. Germline V gene sequence: CDR1 MNHEY, CDR2 SVGAGI. V shed 6 bases and J shed 5 bases, with 4 bases lying between them. The CDR3 sequence: CASSSTGELFF. CDR3 coding DNA: TGTGCCAGCAGCTCTACCGGGGAGCTGTTTTTT.

The chain is built from TRBV11-2 and TRBJ2-7; maybe TRBD2 (5 bases). Germline V gene data show CDR1 as SGHAT and CDR2 as FQNNGV. The CDR3 spans 14 residues. The V end was cut by 0 bases, the J end by 5 bases, with 11 bases between. CDR3 region: CASSLDHSGDEQYF. The CDR3 coding sequence is TGTGCCAGCAGCTTAGATCACTCCGGGGACGAGCAGTACTTC.

The rearrangement joins TRBV9 to TRBJ2-7; TRBD2 matches 10 bases. The CDR3 spans 14 residues. The ends lost 0 bases at V and 6 bases at J; junction bases unmatched: 3. Germline V gene sequence: CDR1 SGDLS, CDR2 YYNGEE. Written as DNA, the CDR3 is TGTGCCAGCAGCGTAGTTTCTAGCGGGAGCGAGCAGTACTTC. Encoded protein: CASSVVSSGSEQYF.

The chain uses TRBV25-1 and TRBJ2-2; perhaps TRBD2 as D (5 bases). Trimming removed 3 bases from V and 0 bases from J, with 17 bases in between. There are 18 residues in the CDR3. Germline V CDR1 and CDR2: MGHDK, SYGVNS. CDR3 residues: CASSDRTLVASNTGELFF. The CDR3 DNA follows: TGTGCCAGCAGTGACCGGACTTTGGTAGCATCGAACACCGGGGAGCTGTTTTTT.

The genes are TRBV4-2 and TRBJ2-1, with 11 nucleotides matching TRBD2. Looked up from germline, CDR1 is LGHNA and CDR2 is YNFKEQ. The CDR3 totals 15 residues. J gave up 5 bases and V 3 bases, and 3 bases lay outside the gene matches. The DNA of the CDR3 is TGTGCCAGCAGCCAGGGGACTAGCGGAAACAATGAGCAGTTCTTC. This sequence encodes CASSQGTSGNNEQFF.

This clone was counted only a few times. The J gene is TRBJ2-7, the V gene TRBV6-5, with TRBD1 identical over 7 bases. The CDR3 runs 15 residues. V dropped 8 bases and J dropped 1; count of bases not matched to a gene: 11. The V gene's germline CDR1 is MNHEY and CDR2 SVGAGI. This CDR3 reads CASSRTGLGSYEQYF. Written as DNA, the CDR3 is TGTGCCAGCTCACGGACAGGCCTGGGGTCCTACGAGCAGTACTTC.

Here the CDR3 DNA reads TGTGCCAGCAGCATGAGCGGGGGTGACAATGAGCAGTTCTTC. Amino acid sequence: CASSMSGGDNEQFF. J is TRBJ2-1 and V is TRBV9; 8 bases fit TRBD2. With 4 bases clipped from V and 5 bases from J, the junction kept 5 bases outside the gene matches. CDR3 size: 14 residues. CDR1 is SGDLS, CDR2 YYNGEE, per germline.

J is TRBJ2-1 and V is TRBV5-1; TRBD2 agrees at 14 bases. V lost 4 bases and J lost 7; bases outside the gene matches: 7. The CDR3 totals 16 residues. Germline values: CDR1 SGHRS, CDR2 YFSETQ. The CDR3 here is CASSPGLAGVINEQFF. The CDR3 DNA sequence: TGCGCCAGCAGCCCGGGACTAGCGGGAGTGATTAATGAGCAGTTCTTC.

The genes are TRBV7-8 and TRBJ2-7, with a possible D match to TRBD1 (5 bases). Per the germline V gene, CDR1 is SGHVS and CDR2 is FQNEAQ. V lost 1 base and J 6 bases, leaving 10 bases between the germline ends. The CDR3 extends over 13 amino acids. CDR3 DNA sequence: TGTGCCAGCAGCTTAGGAACAGGAACCGAGCAGTACTTC. It specifies CASSLGTGTEQYF.